This TCR beta chain originates from a study of T cell responses to AZD1222 COVID-19 vaccine. Whole-study findings and limits: Spike regions recognized by vaccine-associated CD4 TCRs spanned the protein, led by 160-218 and 743-854.

To note about this clone: Its target is not known.

Data came from immunoSEQ multiplex PCR; TCRdb stores just in-frame clones and leaves some out. The top ten clones hold around 17% of a sample with some 100,000 clones, around nine tenths of them seen once. V was trimmed by 3 bases and J by 5 bases, leaving 10 bases between them. There are 13 residues in the CDR3. The germline CDR1 and CDR2 sequences are DFQATT and SNEGSKA (reference sequence). The clonotype comes from an adult in good health. The starting material was peripheral blood, obtained on day 0 of AZD1222 vaccination. The rearrangement links TRBV20-1 to TRBJ2-2; unclear D gene. CDR3 sequence: CSASDGETGELFF. The DNA for the CDR3 is TGCAGTGCTAGTGACGGAGAAACCGGGGAGCTGTTTTTT.